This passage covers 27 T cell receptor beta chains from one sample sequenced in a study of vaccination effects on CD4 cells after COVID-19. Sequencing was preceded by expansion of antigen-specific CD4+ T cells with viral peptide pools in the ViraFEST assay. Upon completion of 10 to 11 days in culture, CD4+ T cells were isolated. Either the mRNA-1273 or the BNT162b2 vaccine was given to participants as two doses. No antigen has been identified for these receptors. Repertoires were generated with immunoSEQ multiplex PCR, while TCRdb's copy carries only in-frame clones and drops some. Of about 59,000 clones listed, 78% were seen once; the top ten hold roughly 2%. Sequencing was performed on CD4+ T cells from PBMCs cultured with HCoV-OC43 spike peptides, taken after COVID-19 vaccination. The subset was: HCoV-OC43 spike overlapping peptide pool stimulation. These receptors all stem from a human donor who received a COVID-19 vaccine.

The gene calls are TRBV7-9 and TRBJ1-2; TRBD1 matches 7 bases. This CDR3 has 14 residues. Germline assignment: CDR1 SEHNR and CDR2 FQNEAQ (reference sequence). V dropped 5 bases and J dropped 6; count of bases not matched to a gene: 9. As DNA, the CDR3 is TGTGCCAGCAGCAGCAGACAGGGAGGAAATGGCTACACCTTC. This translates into CASSSRQGGNGYTF.

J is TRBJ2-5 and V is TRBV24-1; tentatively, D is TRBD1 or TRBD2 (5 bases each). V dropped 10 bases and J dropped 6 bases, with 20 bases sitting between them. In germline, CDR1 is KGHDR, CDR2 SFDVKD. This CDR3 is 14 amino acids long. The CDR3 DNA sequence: TGTGCCACGAAACGAGGGGTCAAGGAGCAGACCCAGTACTTC. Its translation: CATKRGVKEQTQYF.

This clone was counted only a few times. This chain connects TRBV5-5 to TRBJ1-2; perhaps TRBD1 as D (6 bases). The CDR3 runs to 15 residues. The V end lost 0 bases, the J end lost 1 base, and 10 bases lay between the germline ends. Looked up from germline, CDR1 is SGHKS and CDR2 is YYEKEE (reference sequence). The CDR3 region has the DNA TGTGCCAGCAGCTTGGGCGGGGGGCTTAACTATGGCTACACCTTC. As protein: CASSLGGGLNYGYTF.

The CDR3 DNA sequence: TGTGCCAGCAGCTCTCGACAGGGGATCTATGGCTACACCTTC. Protein: CASSSRQGIYGYTF. V gene TRBV7-2 combines with J gene TRBJ1-2; 8 bases fit TRBD1. V trimming: 4 bases; J trimming: 4 bases; junction bases outside the gene matches: 5. The CDR3 runs 14 residues. Germline-derived CDR1 and CDR2 are SGHTA and FQGNSA. Supplemented by reference TRBV7-2 and TRBJ1-2, the full variable domain reads GAGVSQSPSNKVTEKGKDVELRCDPISGHTALYWYRQSLGQGLEFLIYFQGNSAPDKSGLPSDRFSAERTGGSVSTLTIQRTQQEDSAVYLCASSSRQGIYGYTFGSGTRLTVV.

CDR3 sequence: CASSFRGNQPQHF. CDR3 in DNA: TGTGCCAGCAGTTTTCGCGGGAATCAGCCCCAGCATTTT. The chain is built from TRBV27 and TRBJ1-5; D remains ambiguous. CDR1 and CDR2 from the germline V gene are MNHEY and SMNVEV (reference sequence). Trimming cost V 3 bases and J 4 bases, with 7 bases left between them. This CDR3 comprises 13 residues.

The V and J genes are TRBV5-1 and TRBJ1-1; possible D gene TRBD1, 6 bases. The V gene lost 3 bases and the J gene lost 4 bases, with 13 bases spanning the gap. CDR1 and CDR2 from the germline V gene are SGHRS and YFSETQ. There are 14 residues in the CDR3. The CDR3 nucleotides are TGCGCCAGCAGCTCACAGGGCGGGGGCACTGAAGCTTTCTTT. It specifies CASSSQGGGTEAFF.

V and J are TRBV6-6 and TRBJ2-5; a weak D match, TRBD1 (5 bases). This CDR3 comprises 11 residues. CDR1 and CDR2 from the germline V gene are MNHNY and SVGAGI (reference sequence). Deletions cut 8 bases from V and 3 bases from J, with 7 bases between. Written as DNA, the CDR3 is TGTGCCAGCGGCAGGGAAGAGACCCAGTACTTC. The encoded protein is CASGREETQYF.

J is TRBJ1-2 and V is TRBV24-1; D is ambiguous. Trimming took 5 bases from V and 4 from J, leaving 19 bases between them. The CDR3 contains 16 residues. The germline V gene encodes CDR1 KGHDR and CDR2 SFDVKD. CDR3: CATSGVNGENSYGYTF. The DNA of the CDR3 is TGTGCCACCAGTGGAGTGAATGGGGAAAACAGCTATGGCTACACCTTC.

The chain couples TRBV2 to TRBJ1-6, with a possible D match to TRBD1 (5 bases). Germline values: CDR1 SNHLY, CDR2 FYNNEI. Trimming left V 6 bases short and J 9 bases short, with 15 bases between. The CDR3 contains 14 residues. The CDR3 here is CASSETGYGSPLHF. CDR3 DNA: TGTGCCAGCAGCGAAACAGGATATGGTTCACCCCTCCACTTT.

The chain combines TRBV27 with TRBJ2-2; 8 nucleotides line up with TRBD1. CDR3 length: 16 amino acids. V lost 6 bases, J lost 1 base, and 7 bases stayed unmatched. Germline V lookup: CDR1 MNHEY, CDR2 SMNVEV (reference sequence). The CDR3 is CASSPWGTGNTGELFF. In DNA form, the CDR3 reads TGTGCCAGCAGCCCTTGGGGGACAGGGAACACCGGGGAGCTGTTTTTT.

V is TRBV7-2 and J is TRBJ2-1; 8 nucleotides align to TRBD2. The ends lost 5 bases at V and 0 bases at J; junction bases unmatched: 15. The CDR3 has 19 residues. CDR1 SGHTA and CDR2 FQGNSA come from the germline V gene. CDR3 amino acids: CASSLPKAGATSSYNEQFF. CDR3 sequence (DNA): TGTGCCAGCAGCCTACCGAAAGCGGGGGCCACGAGCTCCTACAATGAGCAGTTCTTC.

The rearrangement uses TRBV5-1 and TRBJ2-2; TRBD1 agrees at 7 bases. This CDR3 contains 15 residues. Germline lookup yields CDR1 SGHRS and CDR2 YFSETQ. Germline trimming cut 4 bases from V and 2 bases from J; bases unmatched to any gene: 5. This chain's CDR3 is CASSQGVLNTGELFF. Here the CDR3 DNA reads TGCGCCAGCAGCCAGGGGGTCCTAAACACCGGGGAGCTGTTTTTT. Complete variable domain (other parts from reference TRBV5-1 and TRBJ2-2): KAGVTQTPRYLIKTRGQQVTLSCSPISGHRSVSWYQQTPGQGLQFLFEYFSETQRNKGNFPGRFSGRQFSNSRSEMNVSTLELGDSALYLCASSQGVLNTGELFFGEGSRLTVL.

CDR3 amino acids: CASSSGGDYNEQFF. The CDR3, as DNA: TGTGCCAGCAGCTCCGGCGGGGATTACAATGAGCAGTTCTTC. The V and J genes are TRBV7-3 and TRBJ2-1; the D gene is possibly TRBD2 (6 bases). Trimming took 4 bases from V and 4 from J, leaving 11 bases between them. Germline V gives CDR1 SGHTA, CDR2 FQGTGA. The CDR3 is made up of 14 amino acids.

The CDR3 nucleotides are TGTGCCAGCAGTTACTCGCGGACAGGGGAGCAGTTCTTC. This codes for CASSYSRTGEQFF. The chain employs TRBV6-2 or TRBV6-3 and TRBJ2-1; 8 positions match TRBD1. V gave up 0 bases and J gave up 10 bases; unmatched junction bases: 2. CDR1 and CDR2 from the germline V gene are MNHEY and SVGEGT. This CDR3 is built from 13 residues.

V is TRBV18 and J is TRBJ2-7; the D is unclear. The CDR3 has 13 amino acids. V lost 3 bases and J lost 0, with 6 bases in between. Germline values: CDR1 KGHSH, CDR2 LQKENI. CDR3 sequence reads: CASSPGDSYEQYV. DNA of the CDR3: TGTGCCAGCTCACCCGGTGACTCCTACGAGCAGTACGTC.

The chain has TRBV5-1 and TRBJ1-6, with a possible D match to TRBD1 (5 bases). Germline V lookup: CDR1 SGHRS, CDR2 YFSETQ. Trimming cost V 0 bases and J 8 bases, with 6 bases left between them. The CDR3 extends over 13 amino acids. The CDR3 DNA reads TGCGCCAGCAGCTTGGGGGGGGATTCACCCCTCCACTTT. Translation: CASSLGGDSPLHF.

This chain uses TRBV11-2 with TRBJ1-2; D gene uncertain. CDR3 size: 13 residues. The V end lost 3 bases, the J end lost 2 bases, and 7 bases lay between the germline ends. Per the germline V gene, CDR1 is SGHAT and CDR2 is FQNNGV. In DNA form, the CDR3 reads TGTGCCAGCAGCTTGGGAGAAAACTATGGCTACACCTTC. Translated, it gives CASSLGENYGYTF.

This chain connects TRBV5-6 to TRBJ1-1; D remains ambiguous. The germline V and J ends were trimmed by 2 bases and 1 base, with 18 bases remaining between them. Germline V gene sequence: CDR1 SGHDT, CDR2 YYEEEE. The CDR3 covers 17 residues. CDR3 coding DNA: TGTGCCAGCAGCTTTAGTCGCAGGATGGAAAAGAACACTGAAGCTTTCTTT. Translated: CASSFSRRMEKNTEAFF.

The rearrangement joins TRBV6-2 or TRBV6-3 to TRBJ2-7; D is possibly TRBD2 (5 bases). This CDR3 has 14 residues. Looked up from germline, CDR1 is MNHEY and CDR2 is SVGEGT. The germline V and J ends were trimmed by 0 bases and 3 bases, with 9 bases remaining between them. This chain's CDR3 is CASSYSAGYYEQYV. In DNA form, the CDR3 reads TGTGCCAGCAGTTACTCGGCGGGCTACTACGAGCAGTACGTC.

The CDR3 reads CASSPRDRAPYEQYV. DNA of the CDR3: TGTGCCAGCTCACCCCGGGACAGGGCCCCGTACGAGCAGTACGTC. V gene TRBV18 combines with J gene TRBJ2-7, with TRBD1 identical over 9 bases. Germline V gives CDR1 KGHSH, CDR2 LQKENI. The CDR3 length is 15 residues. J gave up 4 bases and V 3 bases, and 7 bases lay outside the gene matches.

The CDR3 region has the DNA TGTGCCAGCAGTTTAAAGGCGGTTCAGCCCCAGCATTTT. It specifies CASSLKAVQPQHF. V and J are TRBV27 and TRBJ1-5; no reliable D call. The V and J ends lost 2 bases and 6 bases respectively, with 8 bases between them. This CDR3 is built from 13 residues. In germline, CDR1 is MNHEY, CDR2 SMNVEV (reference sequence).

The CDR3 spells CASSLQGRGQMRETQYF. DNA of the CDR3: TGTGCCAGCAGCTTACAAGGCAGGGGGCAGATGAGGGAGACCCAGTACTTC. The chain employs TRBV7-9 and TRBJ2-5; 8 nucleotides agree with TRBD1. CDR1 and CDR2 (germline): SEHNR, FQNEAQ (reference sequence). This CDR3 has 17 residues. The V gene end was trimmed by 2 bases and the J gene end by 5 bases; junction bases not matched to a gene: 13.

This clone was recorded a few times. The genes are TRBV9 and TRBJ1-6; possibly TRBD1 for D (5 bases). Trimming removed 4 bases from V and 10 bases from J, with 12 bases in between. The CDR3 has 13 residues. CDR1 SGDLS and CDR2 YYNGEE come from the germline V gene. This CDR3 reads CASSTEGRSPLHF. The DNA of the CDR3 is TGTGCCAGCAGCACAGAGGGGAGGTCACCCCTCCACTTT.

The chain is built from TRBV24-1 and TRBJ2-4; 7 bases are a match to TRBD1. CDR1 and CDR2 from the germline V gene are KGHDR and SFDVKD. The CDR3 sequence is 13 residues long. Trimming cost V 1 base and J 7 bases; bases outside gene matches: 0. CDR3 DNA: TGTGCCACCAGTGATTTAGGGGGCAACATTCAGTACTTC. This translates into CATSDLGGNIQYF.

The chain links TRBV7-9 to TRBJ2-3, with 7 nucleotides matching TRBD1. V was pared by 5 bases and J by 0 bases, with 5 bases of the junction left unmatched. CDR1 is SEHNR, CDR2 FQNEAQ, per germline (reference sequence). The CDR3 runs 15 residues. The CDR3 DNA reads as TGTGCCAGCAGCCCGACAGGGATTAGCACAGATACGCAGTATTTT. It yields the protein CASSPTGISTDTQYF.

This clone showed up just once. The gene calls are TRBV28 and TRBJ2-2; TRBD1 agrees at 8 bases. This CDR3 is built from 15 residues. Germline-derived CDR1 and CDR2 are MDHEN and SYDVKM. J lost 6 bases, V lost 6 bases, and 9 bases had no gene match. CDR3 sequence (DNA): TGTGCCAGCAGCGCGATCCAGGGGGCACCCGGGGAGCTGTTTTTT. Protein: CASSAIQGAPGELFF.

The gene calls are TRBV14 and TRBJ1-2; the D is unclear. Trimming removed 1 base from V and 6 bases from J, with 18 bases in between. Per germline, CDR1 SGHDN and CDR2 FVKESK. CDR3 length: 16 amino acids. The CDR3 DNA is TGTGCCAGCAGCCAAGGCTTACGGACGCAAGGGAATGGCTACACCTTC. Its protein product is CASSQGLRTQGNGYTF.